Below, one T cell receptor beta chain is given with its context. The data originate from a study of shared clonotypes between healthy human individuals. Germline V gene data show CDR1 as SEHNR and CDR2 as FQNEAQ (reference sequence). The CDR3 is 13 residues long. Trimming pared 4 bases from V and 2 bases from J, leaving 9 bases between. Generated by immunoSEQ multiplex PCR, the TCRdb table keeps only in-frame clones and is missing some. The sample records about 490,000 clones, 76% being singletons. This receptor was taken from a woman between 35 and 50 years old in good health. Some clones in this sample may be carry-over from other donors' samples. Sequencing used PBMCs. This sequence joins TRBV7-9 and TRBJ2-7, with a weak D call TRBD2 (5 bases). CDR3 sequence (DNA): TGTGCCAGCAGCTCCCGGGATACCTACGAGCAGTACTTC. Its translation: CASSSRDTYEQYF.